These 11 T cell receptor beta chains originate from one sample sequenced in a study of T cells after yellow fever vaccination. TCRdb ran MiXCR on the 5' RACE reads and lists one entry per CDR3 protein. The data contain some 250,000 distinct CDR3 sequences, 6.9% of them singletons. The specimen comprised CD4+ T cells sorted from PBMCs, sampled 15 days after the yellow fever booster vaccination. The receptors were sampled from a man aged 25-45 years who received the YFV17D yellow fever vaccine.

The V and J genes are TRBV7-8 and TRBJ1-1; no reliable D call. The V gene lost 3 bases and the J gene lost 6 bases, with 5 bases spanning the gap. Germline-derived CDR1 and CDR2 are SGHVS and FQNEAQ. The CDR3 spans 11 residues. The CDR3 DNA reads TGTGCCAGCAGCTTCCGGTCTGAAGCTTTCTTT. Protein: CASSFRSEAFF.

This rearrangement joins TRBV20-1 to TRBJ2-7; 10 nucleotides match TRBD2. The CDR3 consists of 15 residues. V dropped 0 bases and J dropped 6; count of bases not matched to a gene: 8. Germline-derived CDR1 and CDR2 are DFQATT and SNEGSKA (reference sequence). CDR3 residues: CSARDPQRGGSEQYF. The CDR3 DNA sequence: TGCAGTGCTAGAGATCCCCAGCGGGGGGGCTCCGAGCAGTACTTC.

The V gene is TRBV20-1, the J gene TRBJ1-4; D gene uncertain. The germline gives CDR1 DFQATT, CDR2 SNEGSKA (reference sequence). The CDR3 runs 12 residues. Trimming cost V 1 base and J 5 bases, with 5 bases left between them. The DNA of the CDR3 is TGCAGTGCTAGAGGACTGAATGAAAAACTGTTTTTT. Protein product: CSARGLNEKLFF.

The chain combines TRBV7-9 with TRBJ2-1; tentative D call: TRBD1 (6 bases). Germline loops: CDR1 SEHNR, CDR2 FQNEAQ (reference sequence). This CDR3 contains 16 residues. V was trimmed by 1 base and J by 3 bases, leaving 13 bases between them. This chain's CDR3 is CASSLDGRGNYNEQFF. For the CDR3, the DNA is TGTGCCAGCAGCTTAGACGGCAGGGGCAACTACAATGAGCAGTTCTTC. Together with reference TRBV7-9 and TRBJ2-1, the CDR3 gives the full variable domain: DTGVSQNPRHKITKRGQNVTFRCDPISEHNRLYWYRQTLGQGPEFLTYFQNEAQLEKSRLLSDRFSAERPKGSFSTLEIQRTEQGDSAMYLCASSLDGRGNYNEQFFGPGTRLTVL.

This clonotype was counted ten times or more. The chain combines TRBV10-2 with TRBJ2-5; TRBD2 aligns across 8 bases. Germline CDR1 WSHSY, CDR2 SAAADI. Trimming cost V 3 bases and J 1 base; bases outside gene matches: 4. This CDR3 is built from 15 residues. CDR3 coding DNA: TGCGCCAGCAGTGACCGGGAGGGTTTCCAAGAGACCCAGTACTTC. Protein product: CASSDREGFQETQYF.

This clonotype was found many times. The chain is built from TRBV6-2 or TRBV6-3 and TRBJ2-7; D remains ambiguous. Germline CDR1 is MNHEY and CDR2 is SVGEGT. The CDR3 contains 12 residues. Deletions cut 5 bases from V and 2 bases from J, with 7 bases between. The CDR3 nucleotides read TGTGCCAGCAGTGACTTCGCCTACGAGCAGTACTTC. Its protein product is CASSDFAYEQYF.

As concerns this clonotype: A read error may explain this, as a much larger clone is one base away. CDR3 bases: TGCAGCGTGGACCAAAAAGAGACCCAGTACTTC. It is translated as CSVDQKETQYF. The chain uses TRBV29-1 and TRBJ2-5, with unresolved D. The CDR3 loop spans 11 amino acids. CDR1 SQVTM and CDR2 ANQGSEA come from the germline V gene. Deletions cut 6 bases from V and 3 bases from J, with 8 bases between.

This clonotype was found many times. This chain connects TRBV10-3 to TRBJ1-1; no clear D. The CDR3 covers 13 residues. Germline CDR1 reads ENHRY; CDR2 reads SYGVKD. The V gene lost 9 bases and the J gene lost 4 bases, with 15 bases spanning the gap. CDR3 nucleotides: TGTGCCATTGGCCCTAGCTTCGGCACTGAAGCTTTCTTT. It encodes CAIGPSFGTEAFF.

The gene calls are TRBV6-5 and TRBJ2-2; 8 bases are shared with TRBD2. Germline CDR1 MNHEY, CDR2 SVGAGI. This CDR3 spans 17 amino acids. V lost 0 bases, J lost 6 bases, and 9 bases stayed unmatched. CDR3 DNA: TGTGCCAGCAGTTACTCTGGGCTAGCGGGTTTCGCCGGGGAGCTGTTTTTT. The encoded protein is CASSYSGLAGFAGELFF.

This clonotype occurred many times. The V gene is TRBV10-1, the J gene TRBJ2-3; possibly TRBD1 for D (6 bases). V lost 0 bases and J 6 bases, leaving 13 bases between the germline ends. Per germline, CDR1 WNHNN and CDR2 SYGVQD (reference sequence). The CDR3 is made up of 15 amino acids. CDR3 protein: CASSESRDITDTQYF. The CDR3 DNA reads TGCGCCAGCAGTGAGTCCCGGGACATAACGGATACGCAGTATTTT.

This clonotype showed up just once. The chain combines TRBV3-1 with TRBJ2-7; D remains unclear. Trimming removed 5 bases from V and 4 bases from J, with 9 bases in between. This CDR3 has 12 residues. Germline V gene data show CDR1 as LGHDT and CDR2 as YNNKEL (reference sequence). Written as DNA, the CDR3 is TGTGCCAGCAGCAAAGTCTCTTACGAGCAGTACTTC. It specifies CASSKVSYEQYF.